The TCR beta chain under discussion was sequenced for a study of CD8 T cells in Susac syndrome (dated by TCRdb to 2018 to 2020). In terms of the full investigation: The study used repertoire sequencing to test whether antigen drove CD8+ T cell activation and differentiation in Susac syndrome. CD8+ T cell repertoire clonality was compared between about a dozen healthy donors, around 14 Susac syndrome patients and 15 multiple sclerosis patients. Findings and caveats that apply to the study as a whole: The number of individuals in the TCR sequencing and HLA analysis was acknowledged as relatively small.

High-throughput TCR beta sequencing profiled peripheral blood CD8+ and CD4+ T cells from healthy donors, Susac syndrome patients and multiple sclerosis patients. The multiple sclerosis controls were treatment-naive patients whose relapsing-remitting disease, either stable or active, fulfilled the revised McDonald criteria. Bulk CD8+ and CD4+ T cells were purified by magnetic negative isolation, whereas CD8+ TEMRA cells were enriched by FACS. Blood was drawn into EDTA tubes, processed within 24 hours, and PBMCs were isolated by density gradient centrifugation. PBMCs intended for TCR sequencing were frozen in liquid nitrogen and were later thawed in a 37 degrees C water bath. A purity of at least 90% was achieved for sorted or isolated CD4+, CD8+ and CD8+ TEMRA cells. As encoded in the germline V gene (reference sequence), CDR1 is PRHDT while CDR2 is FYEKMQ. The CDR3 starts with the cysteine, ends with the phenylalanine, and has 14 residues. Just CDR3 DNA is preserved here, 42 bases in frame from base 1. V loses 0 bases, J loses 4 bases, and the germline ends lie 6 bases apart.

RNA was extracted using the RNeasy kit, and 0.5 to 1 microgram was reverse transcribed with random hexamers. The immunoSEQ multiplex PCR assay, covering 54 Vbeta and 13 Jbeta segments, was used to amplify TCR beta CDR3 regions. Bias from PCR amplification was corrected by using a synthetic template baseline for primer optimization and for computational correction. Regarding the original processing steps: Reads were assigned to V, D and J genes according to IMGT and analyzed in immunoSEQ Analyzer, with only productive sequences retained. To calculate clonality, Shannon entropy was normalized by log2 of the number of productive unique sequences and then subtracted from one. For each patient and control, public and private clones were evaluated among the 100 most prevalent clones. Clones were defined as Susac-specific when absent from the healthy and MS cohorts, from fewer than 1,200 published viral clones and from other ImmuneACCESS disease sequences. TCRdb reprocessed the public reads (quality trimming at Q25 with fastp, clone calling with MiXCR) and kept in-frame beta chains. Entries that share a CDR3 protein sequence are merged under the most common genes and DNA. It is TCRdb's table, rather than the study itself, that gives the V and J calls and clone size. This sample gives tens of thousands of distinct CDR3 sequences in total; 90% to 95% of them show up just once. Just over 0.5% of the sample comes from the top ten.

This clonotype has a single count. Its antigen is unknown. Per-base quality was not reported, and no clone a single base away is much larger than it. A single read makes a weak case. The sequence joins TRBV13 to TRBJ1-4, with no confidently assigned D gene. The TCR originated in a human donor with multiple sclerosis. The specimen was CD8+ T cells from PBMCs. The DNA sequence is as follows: TGTGCCAGCAGCTTAGGAGTTAGTAATGAAAAACTGTTTTTT. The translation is CASSLGVSNEKLFF.